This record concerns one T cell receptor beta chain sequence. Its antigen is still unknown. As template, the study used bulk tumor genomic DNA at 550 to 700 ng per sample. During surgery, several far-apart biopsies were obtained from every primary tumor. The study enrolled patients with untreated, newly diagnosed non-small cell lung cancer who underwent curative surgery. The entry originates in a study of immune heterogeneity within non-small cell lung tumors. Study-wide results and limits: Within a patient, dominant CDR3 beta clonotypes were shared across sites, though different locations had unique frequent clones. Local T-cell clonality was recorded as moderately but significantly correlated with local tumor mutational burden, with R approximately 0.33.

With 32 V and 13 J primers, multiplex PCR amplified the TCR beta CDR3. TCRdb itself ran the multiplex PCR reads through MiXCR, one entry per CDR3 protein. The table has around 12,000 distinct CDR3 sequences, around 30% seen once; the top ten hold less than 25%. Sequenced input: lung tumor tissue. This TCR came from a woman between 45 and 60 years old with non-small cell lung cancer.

DNA of the CDR3: TGTGCCAGCAGTCCCAATGAAGTGGGGGCCAACGTCCTGACTTTC. Protein product: CASSPNEVGANVLTF. V and J are TRBV28 and TRBJ2-6; unclear D gene. Per germline, CDR1 MDHEN and CDR2 SYDVKM. Trimming left V 5 bases short and J 4 bases short, with 12 bases between. There are 15 residues in the CDR3.